Detailed here is one T cell receptor beta chain. The sample belongs to a study of blood T cell repertoires in COVID-19. Study summary: From the United States, Italy and Spain came samples of acute and convalescent COVID-19. Sources were T cells, B-cell-depleted T cells, or PBMCs; the material itself was cDNA or gDNA.

As originally analysed: Quantification of nucleated cells was approximated via reference gene primer amplification. Profiled with immunoSEQ multiplex PCR; TCRdb holds only in-frame clones, not every one. V, J and clone size are taken as reported in that table, and D and trimming were inferred from the DNA itself. This sample has 150,000 or so clones; 75% to 85% occur once, and the top ten carry 5%. Seattle researchers signed up patients amid active infection and tracked them longitudinally. With 8 bases removed from V and 3 bases from J, the gap between germline ends came to 8 bases. CDR1 is MNHEY, CDR2 SMNVEV, per germline (reference sequence). CDR3 length: 13 residues.

The V and J genes are TRBV27 and TRBJ1-6, with D perhaps TRBD1 (6 bases). This clonotype originated in a woman in her 70s with COVID-19, enrolled during active disease. What was sequenced was peripheral blood. DNA of the CDR3: TGTGCCAGCCAGGACAGCTATAATTCACCCCTCCACTTT. Its translation: CASQDSYNSPLHF.